This is a list of T cell receptor beta chains from one sample in a study of neurological immune-mediated disorders. Each CDR3 protein is one row after TCRdb ran MiXCR on the 5' RACE reads. The table has 45,000 to 55,000 distinct CDR3 sequences, about 3.8% seen once. Sequencing used PBMCs. The origin of the receptors is a man between 60 and 75 years old with multiple sclerosis. The CDR3 runs from the conserved cysteine through the conserved F or W. D genes are given only for firm matches. Only part of the rows carry a size: once, few, many, or a class if the clone is expanded.

abundance: .; d_gene: .; j_gene: TRBJ2-2; v_gene: TRBV27; CDR3nt: TGTGCCAGCAGTTTTAAGGGTATCACCGGGGAGCTGTTTTTT; CDR3aa: CASSFKGITGELFF
abundance: many; d_gene: .; j_gene: TRBJ2-4; v_gene: TRBV29-1; CDR3nt: TGCAGCGTTCGACTAAGTGGAAACATTCAGTACTTC; CDR3aa: CSVRLSGNIQYF
abundance: many; d_gene: TRBD1; j_gene: TRBJ1-4; v_gene: TRBV5-6; CDR3nt: TGTGCCAGCAGCCAGGGGACAGCGGGGGATGAAAAACTGTTTTTT; CDR3aa: CASSQGTAGDEKLFF
abundance: .; d_gene: .; j_gene: TRBJ1-5; v_gene: TRBV20-1; CDR3nt: TGCAGTGCTAGGGCAGGGAGAGGAAATAAGACCCAGAATTTT; CDR3aa: CSARAGRGNKTQNF
abundance: many; d_gene: TRBD2; j_gene: TRBJ2-1; v_gene: TRBV6-5; CDR3nt: TGTGCCAGCAGCACCCCGAGGACTAGAAATGAGCAGTTCTTC; CDR3aa: CASSTPRTRNEQFF
abundance: few; d_gene: .; j_gene: TRBJ1-1; v_gene: TRBV3-1; CDR3nt: TGTGCCAGCAGCCCAAGTGCGAGCCTCTGGCCCACTGAAGCTTTCTTT; CDR3aa: CASSPSASLWPTEAFF
abundance: few; d_gene: TRBD1; j_gene: TRBJ1-2; v_gene: TRBV27; CDR3nt: TGTGCCAGGTCAAACAGGGGAGGTGGCTACACCTTC; CDR3aa: CARSNRGGGYTF
abundance: many; d_gene: TRBD2; j_gene: TRBJ2-5; v_gene: TRBV7-9; CDR3nt: TGTGCCAGCAACCCTAGCGGGGGGCAAGAGACCCAGTACTTC; CDR3aa: CASNPSGGQETQYF
abundance: many; d_gene: .; j_gene: TRBJ2-1; v_gene: TRBV5-6; CDR3nt: TGTGCCAGCAGCCACGGCGGGACCGGGTCCTACAATGAGCAGTTCTTC; CDR3aa: CASSHGGTGSYNEQFF
abundance: many; d_gene: TRBD1; j_gene: TRBJ1-6; v_gene: TRBV12-3/TRBV12-4; CDR3nt: TGTGCCAGCAGTTTGGGACAGGCCTTAAATTCACCCCTCCACTTT; CDR3aa: CASSLGQALNSPLHF
abundance: many; d_gene: .; j_gene: TRBJ1-2; v_gene: TRBV19; CDR3nt: TGTGCCAGTAAATGGCTCGGAAGTTATGGCTACACCTTC; CDR3aa: CASKWLGSYGYTF
abundance: .; d_gene: .; j_gene: TRBJ1-3; v_gene: TRBV15; CDR3nt: TGTGCCACCAGCAGAGATCGGGTTAACGGAAACACCATATATTTT; CDR3aa: CATSRDRVNGNTIYF
abundance: once; d_gene: .; j_gene: TRBJ1-2; v_gene: TRBV20-1; CDR3nt: TGCAGTGCCACGGACGACAGCTTGGGCTACACCTTC; CDR3aa: CSATDDSLGYTF
abundance: many; d_gene: .; j_gene: TRBJ1-6; v_gene: TRBV20-1; CDR3nt: TGCAGTGCTAGAGTGGGGCAGGGTGATTCACCCCTCCACTTT; CDR3aa: CSARVGQGDSPLHF
abundance: many; d_gene: TRBD2; j_gene: TRBJ2-3; v_gene: TRBV27; CDR3nt: TGTGCCAGCAGTTTCCTAGCGGGAGGGCTAAGAGATACGCAGTATTTT; CDR3aa: CASSFLAGGLRDTQYF
abundance: many; d_gene: .; j_gene: TRBJ1-1; v_gene: TRBV5-1; CDR3nt: TGCGCCAGCAGTCGTGAATTTAGTATGAACACTGAAGCTTTCTTT; CDR3aa: CASSREFSMNTEAFF
abundance: many; d_gene: .; j_gene: TRBJ2-2; v_gene: TRBV7-2; CDR3nt: TGTGCCAGCAGCTTACGGCCTGCCGGGGAGCTGTTTTTT; CDR3aa: CASSLRPAGELFF
abundance: .; d_gene: TRBD1; j_gene: TRBJ1-1; v_gene: TRBV6-6; CDR3nt: TGTGCCAGCAGTTACCCCGGGACAGGGCACACTGAAGCTTTCTTT; CDR3aa: CASSYPGTGHTEAFF
abundance: many; d_gene: TRBD1; j_gene: TRBJ2-2; v_gene: TRBV5-1; CDR3nt: TGCGCCAGCAGCCTAAGGACAGGCGTAGGCGGGGAGCTGTTTTTT; CDR3aa: CASSLRTGVGGELFF
abundance: many; d_gene: .; j_gene: TRBJ1-2; v_gene: TRBV6-5; CDR3nt: TGTGCCAGCAGTTTAAGTCCAGCTGCTAACTATGGCTACACCTTC; CDR3aa: CASSLSPAANYGYTF
abundance: .; d_gene: .; j_gene: TRBJ1-1; v_gene: TRBV20-1; CDR3nt: TGCAGTGCTAGGACAGTTGTTTATGACACTGAAGCTTTCTTT; CDR3aa: CSARTVVYDTEAFF
abundance: many; d_gene: .; j_gene: TRBJ2-1; v_gene: TRBV5-1; CDR3nt: TGCGCCAGCAGTCCCGGGACGCCTTCCTACAATGAGCAGTTCTTC; CDR3aa: CASSPGTPSYNEQFF
abundance: many; d_gene: .; j_gene: TRBJ2-3; v_gene: TRBV2; CDR3nt: TGTGCCAGCTCGAGGGGCACCCGCACAGATACGCAGTATTTT; CDR3aa: CASSRGTRTDTQYF
abundance: few; d_gene: .; j_gene: TRBJ1-1; v_gene: TRBV30; CDR3nt: TGTGCCTGGAGTCAATCAACAGACACTGAAGCTTTCTTT; CDR3aa: CAWSQSTDTEAFF
abundance: .; d_gene: TRBD1; j_gene: TRBJ2-2; v_gene: TRBV5-1; CDR3nt: TGCGCCAGCAGCATTAGGACAGGGACCGGGGAGCTGTTTTTT; CDR3aa: CASSIRTGTGELFF
abundance: many; d_gene: .; j_gene: TRBJ1-1; v_gene: TRBV27; CDR3nt: TGTGCCCCCTCCGCCGGGTTCCTCATGAACACTGAAGCTTTCTTT; CDR3aa: CAPSAGFLMNTEAFF
abundance: .; d_gene: .; j_gene: TRBJ1-2; v_gene: TRBV7-9; CDR3nt: TGTGCCAGCAGCCCTAGATCAGGACAGAACTATGGCTACACCTTC; CDR3aa: CASSPRSGQNYGYTF
abundance: many; d_gene: .; j_gene: TRBJ1-2; v_gene: TRBV20-1; CDR3nt: TGCAGTGCTAGAGTCCCAGGAGGAATTAACTATGGCTACACCTTC; CDR3aa: CSARVPGGINYGYTF
abundance: many; d_gene: TRBD1; j_gene: TRBJ2-2; v_gene: TRBV7-9; CDR3nt: TGTGCCAGCAGCTTAGGAAAACAGGGGCTTCGCGGCACCGGGGAGCTGTTTTTT; CDR3aa: CASSLGKQGLRGTGELFF
abundance: many; d_gene: .; j_gene: TRBJ1-6; v_gene: TRBV5-1; CDR3nt: TGCGCCAGCAAAGGGGGGAATAATTCACCCCTCCACTTT; CDR3aa: CASKGGNNSPLHF
abundance: many; d_gene: .; j_gene: TRBJ2-1; v_gene: TRBV28; CDR3nt: TGTGCCAGCAGTTTAACCGGGACGCCCTACAATGAGCAGTTCTTC; CDR3aa: CASSLTGTPYNEQFF
abundance: .; d_gene: .; j_gene: TRBJ2-2; v_gene: TRBV4-1; CDR3nt: TGCGCCAGCAGAGAAACAAGGGTCCTCGGGGAGCTGTTTTTT; CDR3aa: CASRETRVLGELFF
abundance: many; d_gene: .; j_gene: TRBJ2-7; v_gene: TRBV20-1; CDR3nt: TGCAGTGCTAGAGATTTTCTGGACAGTCCTTCCCACGAGCAGTACTTC; CDR3aa: CSARDFLDSPSHEQYF
abundance: few; d_gene: .; j_gene: TRBJ2-7; v_gene: TRBV20-1; CDR3nt: TGCAGTGCTAGAAGGGGCCCTTCCGAGCAGTACTTC; CDR3aa: CSARRGPSEQYF
abundance: many; d_gene: TRBD1; j_gene: TRBJ1-6; v_gene: TRBV7-6; CDR3nt: TGTGCCAGCAGCTTACGACAGGGGGCGGATTCACCCCTCCACTTT; CDR3aa: CASSLRQGADSPLHF
abundance: .; d_gene: .; j_gene: TRBJ1-4; v_gene: TRBV5-1; CDR3nt: TGCGCCAGCAGCTCCGACGAGAACGAAAAACTGTTTTTT; CDR3aa: CASSSDENEKLFF
abundance: many; d_gene: .; j_gene: TRBJ1-4; v_gene: TRBV20-1; CDR3nt: TGCAGTGCCACCCTCGACGGGGGTTTAGAAAAACTGTTTTTT; CDR3aa: CSATLDGGLEKLFF
abundance: .; d_gene: TRBD2; j_gene: TRBJ2-7; v_gene: TRBV20-1; CDR3nt: TGCAGTGCTAGTAGCGGGAGGGGACCATACGAGCAGTACTTC; CDR3aa: CSASSGRGPYEQYF
abundance: .; d_gene: .; j_gene: TRBJ1-1; v_gene: TRBV5-1; CDR3nt: TGCGCCAGCAGCTTGGGACAGCTACGGATGAACACTGAAGCTTTCTTT; CDR3aa: CASSLGQLRMNTEAFF
abundance: many; d_gene: .; j_gene: TRBJ2-7; v_gene: TRBV2; CDR3nt: TGTGCCAGCCGTCTTACTATGCGCGAGCAGTACTTC; CDR3aa: CASRLTMREQYF
abundance: many; d_gene: .; j_gene: TRBJ2-5; v_gene: TRBV10-3; CDR3nt: TGTGCCATCAGTGAGGAGGGTCTTACCCAGTACTTC; CDR3aa: CAISEEGLTQYF
abundance: many; d_gene: TRBD2; j_gene: TRBJ2-1; v_gene: TRBV7-3; CDR3nt: TGTGCCAGCAGCCCGACTAGCGGGGGGTGGGATGAGCAGTTCTTC; CDR3aa: CASSPTSGGWDEQFF
abundance: few; d_gene: TRBD2; j_gene: TRBJ2-1; v_gene: TRBV5-1; CDR3nt: TGCGCCAGCAGCTTGCGCGGGACGGGTTCTAGCGGGGGGCTAAATGAGCAGTTCTTC; CDR3aa: CASSLRGTGSSGGLNEQFF
abundance: medium-sized; d_gene: .; j_gene: TRBJ1-5; v_gene: TRBV28; CDR3nt: TGTGCCAGCAGCTCACAGGTGCTTAGCAATCAGCCCCAGCATTTT; CDR3aa: CASSSQVLSNQPQHF
abundance: many; d_gene: .; j_gene: TRBJ2-1; v_gene: TRBV7-3; CDR3nt: TGTGCCAGCAGCTTAGCTACTTTCAATGAGCAGTTCTTC; CDR3aa: CASSLATFNEQFF
abundance: few; d_gene: TRBD1; j_gene: TRBJ1-2; v_gene: TRBV5-1; CDR3nt: TGCGCCAGCAGCTTTTCTACCAGGGGGCGAGACTATGGCTACACCTTC; CDR3aa: CASSFSTRGRDYGYTF
abundance: many; d_gene: .; j_gene: TRBJ1-1; v_gene: TRBV12-3/TRBV12-4; CDR3nt: TGTGCCAGCAGTCCCCCCCTCTTTAACACTGAAGCTTTCTTT; CDR3aa: CASSPPLFNTEAFF
abundance: many; d_gene: .; j_gene: TRBJ1-1; v_gene: TRBV5-1; CDR3nt: TGCGCCAGCAGCGGGCAGGCTGAAGCTTTCTTT; CDR3aa: CASSGQAEAFF
abundance: .; d_gene: .; j_gene: TRBJ1-2; v_gene: TRBV7-9; CDR3nt: TGTGCCAGCAGCTCGCGGGAGGGAAACTATGGCTACACCTTC; CDR3aa: CASSSREGNYGYTF
abundance: many; d_gene: TRBD2; j_gene: TRBJ2-3; v_gene: TRBV20-1; CDR3nt: TGCAGTGCTAGCATACTAGCGGGATCCCCAGATACGCAGTATTTT; CDR3aa: CSASILAGSPDTQYF
abundance: many; d_gene: .; j_gene: TRBJ1-1; v_gene: TRBV20-1; CDR3nt: TGCAGTGCTAGAGATACGGGGGTCTGGGGCGCTGAAGCTTTCTTT; CDR3aa: CSARDTGVWGAEAFF
abundance: many; d_gene: .; j_gene: TRBJ2-2; v_gene: TRBV20-1; CDR3nt: TGCAGTGCTAGGTGGAGCGGTGGCACCGGGGAGCTGTTTTTT; CDR3aa: CSARWSGGTGELFF
abundance: many; d_gene: .; j_gene: TRBJ2-2; v_gene: TRBV5-1; CDR3nt: TGCGCCAGCAGCTTACAGACGAACACCGGGGAGCTGTTTTTT; CDR3aa: CASSLQTNTGELFF
abundance: many; d_gene: TRBD2; j_gene: TRBJ2-3; v_gene: TRBV5-6; CDR3nt: TGTGCCAGCAGCTTGGGGGAGGGGTACACAGATACGCAGTATTTT; CDR3aa: CASSLGEGYTDTQYF
abundance: .; d_gene: TRBD2; j_gene: TRBJ2-2; v_gene: TRBV6-6; CDR3nt: TGTGCCAGCAGTTACCCGGGGACTACTCAAACCGGGGAGCTGTTTTTT; CDR3aa: CASSYPGTTQTGELFF
abundance: many; d_gene: .; j_gene: TRBJ2-1; v_gene: TRBV5-1; CDR3nt: TGCGCCAGCAGCCGGTCAGGGGACCGGGTGTACAATGAGCAGTTCTTC; CDR3aa: CASSRSGDRVYNEQFF
abundance: few; d_gene: .; j_gene: TRBJ1-1; v_gene: TRBV15; CDR3nt: TGTGCCACCAGCGCTGAATTGAACACTGAAGCTTTCTTT; CDR3aa: CATSAELNTEAFF